These 14 T cell receptor beta chains share one sample of origin, sequenced in a study of T cell repertoires in cytomegalovirus infection. TCRdb passed the reads through MiXCR, listing each CDR3 protein once. The sample shows about 740,000 distinct CDR3 sequences, 35% to 40% of them seen only once. Sequenced input: PBMCs. The source of these receptors is a human donor in good health (CMV status not recorded). Some clones in this sample may be carry-over from other donors' samples.

This clonotype was counted ten times or more. V gene TRBV7-8 combines with J gene TRBJ2-1; a weak D match, TRBD2 (5 bases). Looked up from germline, CDR1 is SGHVS and CDR2 is FQNEAQ. The germline V and J ends were trimmed by 10 bases and 9 bases, with 28 bases remaining between them. The CDR3 sequence is 16 residues long. CDR3 bases: TGTGCCAACACCCCAATTAGCGCCCCGGAAGCCCGTGAGCAGTTCTTC. This gives the protein CANTPISAPEAREQFF.

This clonotype was seen at least ten times. This sequence joins TRBV28 and TRBJ2-5, with 9 bases matching TRBD1. The length of the CDR3 is 17 residues. The germline V gene encodes CDR1 MDHEN and CDR2 SYDVKM. The V segment lost 6 bases and the J segment 2 bases; nucleotides outside the gene matches: 13. Here the CDR3 reads CASSREGDRVFQETQYF. In nucleotides, the CDR3 is TGTGCCAGCAGCCGAGAAGGGGACAGGGTGTTTCAAGAGACCCAGTACTTC.

The table lists this clonotype with a few counts. This CDR3 is CASSGAGTDSYEQYF. In DNA form, the CDR3 reads TGTGCCAGCAGTGGGGCCGGGACAGACTCCTACGAGCAGTACTTC. This chain uses TRBV7-9 with TRBJ2-7; 7 bases are a match to TRBD1. V shed 6 bases and J 0 bases; nucleotides not matched to a gene: 8. Germline V CDR1 and CDR2: SEHNR, FQNEAQ (reference sequence). This CDR3 region has 15 residues. Supplemented by reference TRBV7-9 and TRBJ2-7, the full variable domain reads DTGVSQNPRHKITKRGQNVTFRCDPISEHNRLYWYRQTLGQGPEFLTYFQNEAQLEKSRLLSDRFSAERPKGSFSTLEIQRTEQGDSAMYLCASSGAGTDSYEQYFGPGTRLTVT.

The CDR3 loop is CASSFYGRGGDEQFF. CDR3 sequence (DNA): TGTGCCAGCAGCTTCTATGGCAGGGGAGGCGATGAGCAGTTCTTC. J is TRBJ2-1 and V is TRBV11-2; D is tentatively TRBD1 or TRBD2 (6 bases each). CDR3 length: 15 amino acids. The germline gives CDR1 SGHAT, CDR2 FQNNGV. Trimming pared 3 bases from V and 8 bases from J, leaving 17 bases between.

The chain carries TRBV6-5 and TRBJ2-3; possible D gene TRBD2, 6 bases. This CDR3 comprises 16 residues. V was cut by 2 bases and J by 0 bases, with 12 bases left in between. The germline V gene has CDR1 MNHEY and CDR2 SVGAGI. As DNA, the CDR3 is TGTGCCAGCAGTTACAGTGGTAGCGGTAGCACAGATACGCAGTATTTT. Residues: CASSYSGSGSTDTQYF.

This clonotype was counted a few times. This chain links TRBV10-1 with TRBJ2-5; TRBD1 matches 8 bases. CDR3 length: 16 residues. With 6 bases clipped from V and 5 bases from J, the junction kept 14 bases outside the gene matches. Germline values: CDR1 WNHNN, CDR2 SYGVQD (reference sequence). CDR3 in amino acids: CASSDSPGGGEETQYF. In DNA, the CDR3 is TGCGCCAGCAGCGACTCGCCAGGGGGCGGAGAGGAGACCCAGTACTTC.

This clonotype was detected a few times. The V call is TRBV24-1, the J call TRBJ1-1, with 10 bases aligning to TRBD1. Germline V lookup: CDR1 KGHDR, CDR2 SFDVKD. The junction had 9 bases not matched to a gene; V was cut back by 5 bases and J by 7 bases. The CDR3 has 15 residues. The CDR3 sequence is CATSVKSRDRGEAFF. Here the CDR3 DNA reads TGTGCCACCAGTGTCAAGAGCCGGGACAGGGGTGAAGCTTTCTTT.

Only a few counts were recorded for this clonotype. The CDR3 DNA follows: TGTGCCAGCAGTTCGAGGACAGGGGCTACCTATGGCTACACCTTC. Encoded protein: CASSSRTGATYGYTF. The chain is built from TRBV6-6 and TRBJ1-2, with 9 bases lining up with TRBD1. Germline trimming cut 4 bases from V and 4 bases from J; bases unmatched to any gene: 7. CDR3 length: 15 residues. CDR1 is MNHNY, CDR2 SVGAGI, per germline (reference sequence).

V gene TRBV7-6 combines with J gene TRBJ2-1; tentatively, D is TRBD1 or TRBD2 (6 bases each). This CDR3 has 15 amino acids. Trimming removed 5 bases from V and 9 bases from J, with 20 bases in between. CDR1 and CDR2 from the germline V gene are SGHVS and FNYEAQ. CDR3 coding DNA: TGTGCCAGCAGCCTTCCCCCGGGGGCGAGTAGTGAGCAGTTCTTC. Its protein is CASSLPPGASSEQFF.

This rearrangement joins TRBV12-3 or TRBV12-4 to TRBJ1-3; 9 bases line up with TRBD1. V shed 6 bases, J shed 4 bases, and the junction held 10 bases outside the gene matches. This CDR3 contains 16 residues. In DNA, the CDR3 is TGTGCCAGCAGGCCCCTGGACAGGGGTGTCGGAAACACCATATATTTT. This translates into CASRPLDRGVGNTIYF.

The chain uses TRBV29-1 and TRBJ1-1; D is unresolved. This CDR3 is built from 11 residues. CDR1 is SQVTM and CDR2 is ANQGSEA in the germline V gene. The V and J ends lost 4 bases and 4 bases respectively, with 7 bases between them. The CDR3 DNA follows: TGCAGCGTTGGGGATATCACTGAAGCTTTCTTT. This sequence encodes CSVGDITEAFF.

This clonotype was observed a few times. The J gene is TRBJ2-1, the V gene TRBV12-3 or TRBV12-4, with a weak D call TRBD2 (5 bases). Trimming took 0 bases from V and 2 from J, leaving 8 bases between them. The CDR3 has 15 residues. The CDR3 loop is CASSLASAPYNEQFF. In nucleotides, the CDR3 is TGTGCCAGCAGTTTAGCTAGCGCACCCTACAATGAGCAGTTCTTC.

This clonotype was counted between two and nine times. The chain combines TRBV20-1 with TRBJ2-1, with 9 positions matching TRBD2. The germline gives CDR1 DFQATT, CDR2 SNEGSKA (reference sequence). Trimming took 1 base from V and 3 from J; bases not matched to a gene: 4. The CDR3 extends over 15 amino acids. The CDR3 is CSARVLTSGYNEQFF. In DNA form, the CDR3 reads TGCAGTGCTAGAGTATTGACTAGCGGCTACAATGAGCAGTTCTTC.

This clonotype was observed a handful of times. The CDR3 loop is CASSQATGTGYGYTF. The CDR3 DNA sequence: TGCGCCAGCAGCCAAGCTACAGGGACAGGGTATGGCTACACCTTC. The rearrangement links TRBV4-1 to TRBJ1-2; 9 bases are a match to TRBD1. The germline gives CDR1 MGHRA, CDR2 YSYEKL. The CDR3 has 15 amino acids. V was pared by 1 base and J by 5 bases, with 5 bases of the junction left unmatched.